A single sample gave rise to the 29 T cell receptor beta chains below, sequenced in a study of blood T cells in healthy people across ages. Primers used in a second PCR of roughly 6 to 11 cycles were a sample-barcoded 5' primer and a J-beta primer mix. MiXCR, applied by TCRdb to the 5' RACE reads, yields one record per CDR3 protein. Of 1,500,000 or so distinct CDR3 sequences in the sample, around 59% were seen once. The sequenced sample was blood. These receptors were taken from a man between 18 and 35 years old in good health.

The chain employs TRBV5-1 and TRBJ2-3, with 7 nucleotides matching TRBD1. CDR3 size: 15 residues. Trimming at V came to 4 bases and at J to 2 bases, leaving 7 bases not matched to a gene. Germline CDR1 is SGHRS and CDR2 is YFSETQ. CDR3 residues: CASSPGQALTDTQYF. The CDR3 DNA reads as TGCGCCAGCAGCCCCGGACAGGCGCTCACAGATACGCAGTATTTT.

Only a few counts were recorded for this clonotype. The chain has TRBV28 and TRBJ2-1; no reliable D call. Germline V gene data show CDR1 as MDHEN and CDR2 as SYDVKM. The V end lost 2 bases, the J end lost 0 bases, and 8 bases lay between the germline ends. The CDR3 totals 15 residues. CDR3 amino acids: CASSLARNSYNEQFF. In DNA, the CDR3 is TGTGCCAGCAGTTTAGCACGCAACTCCTACAATGAGCAGTTCTTC.

V gene TRBV4-2 combines with J gene TRBJ1-5; D might be TRBD1 (6 bases). Germline V gene data show CDR1 as LGHNA and CDR2 as YNFKEQ. Between the trimmed V and J ends, which lost 2 bases and 9 bases, there was a span of 23 bases. The CDR3 covers 17 residues. The CDR3 coding sequence is TGTGCCAGCAGCCAAAGAGGGGGTCGGGCGGGAGGTCGGCCCCAGCATTTT. This encodes CASSQRGGRAGGRPQHF.

The rearrangement uses TRBV6-5 and TRBJ1-5; 9 bases fit TRBD1. The CDR3 is made up of 12 amino acids. Losses at the gene ends were 6 bases for V and 11 bases for J; bases not matched to a gene: 5. Per the germline V gene, CDR1 is MNHEY and CDR2 is SVGAGI. The CDR3 coding sequence is TGTGCCAGCAGAGCCGGGACAGGGACCCAGCATTTT. Its translation is CASRAGTGTQHF.

This chain connects TRBV28 to TRBJ1-2, with D perhaps TRBD1 (5 bases). Trimming stripped 8 bases from V and 4 bases from J, with 20 bases between. CDR3 length equals 15 residues. Germline V gene sequence: CDR1 MDHEN, CDR2 SYDVKM. CDR3 loop: CASDIPGRSFYGYTF. CDR3 bases: TGTGCCAGCGACATTCCGGGACGGTCCTTCTATGGCTACACCTTC.

The chain uses TRBV5-1 and TRBJ1-1, with D possibly TRBD1 on 5 matching bases. CDR3 length: 18 amino acids. Trimming removed 0 bases at V and 11 bases at J, with 29 bases between. Germline loops: CDR1 SGHRS, CDR2 YFSETQ. DNA of the CDR3: TGCGCCAGCAGCTTGGGATCACCCGGGCAGGCGATAGGGGTGTATGCTTTCTTT. Translated, it gives CASSLGSPGQAIGVYAFF.

V gene TRBV29-1 combines with J gene TRBJ1-1; possibly TRBD1 for D (5 bases). Per the germline V gene, CDR1 is SQVTM and CDR2 is ANQGSEA. CDR3 length equals 13 residues. With 3 bases removed from V and 4 bases from J, the gap between germline ends came to 12 bases. Here the CDR3 reads CSVDQGIGTEAFF. The DNA of the CDR3 is TGCAGCGTTGATCAGGGTATAGGCACTGAAGCTTTCTTT.

Concerning this clonotype: At one end, the junction sequence differs from germline, possibly due to a read error. V gene TRBV10-3 combines with J gene TRBJ2-2, with D perhaps TRBD2 (5 bases). Germline V gene lookup returns CDR1 ENHRY and CDR2 SYGVKD. This CDR3 region has 16 residues. In DNA, the CDR3 is TGTGCCATCCGATCTAATCCGGCCCCCGGCACCGGGGAACTGTTTTTT. Encoded protein: CAIRSNPAPGTGELFF.

The chain couples TRBV7-2 to TRBJ2-5; 8 nucleotides line up with TRBD2. This CDR3 comprises 14 residues. With 2 bases clipped from V and 13 bases from J, the junction kept 12 bases outside the gene matches. CDR1 and CDR2 from the germline V gene are SGHTA and FQGNSA. CDR3 in amino acids: CASSLMDSGSERYF. The CDR3 nucleotides are TGTGCCAGCAGCTTAATGGACAGCGGGAGCGAGCGGTACTTC. The entire variable domain, with the rest obtained from reference TRBV7-2 and TRBJ2-5, is as follows: GAGVSQSPSNKVTEKGKDVELRCDPISGHTALYWYRQSLGQGLEFLIYFQGNSAPDKSGLPSDRFSAERTGGSVSTLTIQRTQQEDSAVYLCASSLMDSGSERYFGPGTRLLVL.

This clonotype was counted a few times. V and J are TRBV28 and TRBJ2-3, with 13 bases matching TRBD2. The CDR3 covers 15 residues. Germline CDR1 and CDR2: MDHEN and SYDVKM. The V gene end was trimmed by 4 bases and the J gene end by 5 bases; junction bases not matched to a gene: 3. CDR3 protein: CASSSGTSGVDTQYF. The CDR3 DNA reads as TGTGCCAGCAGTTCAGGGACTAGCGGGGTAGATACGCAGTATTTT.

The chain couples TRBV25-1 to TRBJ1-2; maybe TRBD1 (5 bases). CDR1 is MGHDK, CDR2 SYGVNS, per germline. This CDR3 contains 15 residues. The V end lost 0 bases, the J end lost 6 bases, and 14 bases lay between the germline ends. The CDR3 sequence: CASSEYDHGGDGYTF. The DNA of the CDR3 is TGTGCCAGCAGTGAATATGACCATGGGGGGGATGGCTACACCTTC.

This sequence joins TRBV18 and TRBJ2-7; TRBD1 matches at 7 bases. This CDR3 spans 15 amino acids. With V trimmed by 2 bases and J by 2 bases, 6 bases remained unmatched. CDR1 KGHSH and CDR2 LQKENI come from the germline V gene. The DNA for the CDR3 is TGTGCCAGCTCACCAGCGCAGGGGGTCCCCTACGAGCAGTACTTC. Protein product: CASSPAQGVPYEQYF.

The table lists this clonotype with a few counts. The chain combines TRBV2 with TRBJ2-1; no firm D call. CDR3 length: 10 amino acids. V was cut by 7 bases and J by 5 bases, with 3 bases left in between. Germline V gene data show CDR1 as SNHLY and CDR2 as FYNNEI. CDR3 in DNA: TGTGCCAGCAAGGACAATGAGCAGTTCTTC. Translated, it gives CASKDNEQFF.

V and J are TRBV9 and TRBJ1-2, with 7 bases lining up with TRBD1. CDR3 length: 13 residues. Trimming removed 5 bases from V and 4 bases from J; junction bases left unmatched: 5. Germline values: CDR1 SGDLS, CDR2 YYNGEE. In nucleotides, the CDR3 is TGTGCCAGCAGTGAGGGACAGATCTATGGCTACACCTTC. Encoded protein: CASSEGQIYGYTF.

The table lists this clonotype with many counts. The rearrangement joins TRBV6-5 to TRBJ2-5, with 7 nucleotides matching TRBD2. The assigned J gene may be wrong: the sequence end matches TRBJ2-7 better. From germline, CDR1 is MNHEY and CDR2 SVGAGI. The CDR3 contains 11 residues. In DNA, the CDR3 is TGTGCCAGCAGCTCGGGGGGCGAGCAGTACTTC. Amino acid sequence: CASSSGGEQYF.

For the CDR3, the DNA is TGTGCCAGCAGGCGGCAGAGTAATGAAAAACTGTTTTTT. Amino acids: CASRRQSNEKLFF. This sequence joins TRBV6-5 and TRBJ1-4, with D unresolved. Trimming left V 6 bases short and J 4 bases short, with 9 bases between. Germline V gene lookup returns CDR1 MNHEY and CDR2 SVGAGI. The CDR3 is made up of 13 amino acids.

The chain couples TRBV3-1 to TRBJ2-3, with D perhaps matching TRBD1 or TRBD2 (6 bases each). Trimming stripped 6 bases from V and 6 bases from J, with 19 bases between. This CDR3 spans 15 amino acids. Germline lookup yields CDR1 LGHDT and CDR2 YNNKEL (reference sequence). The CDR3 DNA is TGTGCCAGCAGAAACAGGAAGGGGGGTGGTGATACGCAGTATTTT. Residues: CASRNRKGGGDTQYF.

The V gene is TRBV4-1, the J gene TRBJ1-2; D may be TRBD1 (5 bases). V was trimmed by 1 base and J by 3 bases, leaving 12 bases between them. CDR1 is MGHRA and CDR2 is YSYEKL in the germline V gene. CDR3 length: 15 residues. CDR3 residues: CASSQVRGRDYGYTF. The CDR3 region has the DNA TGCGCCAGCAGCCAAGTCCGGGGCAGAGACTATGGCTACACCTTC.

This sequence joins TRBV5-5 and TRBJ1-6; 8 bases agree with TRBD1. V gave up 4 bases and J gave up 9 bases; unmatched junction bases: 9. Germline V gives CDR1 SGHKS, CDR2 YYEKEE (reference sequence). CDR3 length equals 15 residues. CDR3 residues: CASSETGQGSSPLHF. CDR3 coding DNA: TGTGCCAGCAGCGAAACCGGACAGGGAAGTTCACCCCTCCACTTT.

CDR3 DNA: TGTGCCAGCAGCCCCGGTAGCGGGGGGTACACAGATACGCAGTATTTT. Its protein product is CASSPGSGGYTDTQYF. The J gene is TRBJ2-3, the V gene TRBV5-5; 10 bases fit TRBD2. The trim removed 4 bases at V and 2 bases at J, leaving 7 bases unmatched. Germline V gene data show CDR1 as SGHKS and CDR2 as YYEKEE (reference sequence). The CDR3 sequence is 16 residues long.

The V and J genes are TRBV6-2 or TRBV6-3 and TRBJ2-1; TRBD2 might be the D (6 bases). V was pared by 2 bases and J by 8 bases, with 10 bases between. CDR1 and CDR2 from the germline V gene are MNHEY and SVGEGT. The CDR3 consists of 13 residues. CDR3 loop: CASSYGLLDEQFF. In DNA form, the CDR3 reads TGTGCCAGCAGTTACGGACTACTCGATGAGCAGTTCTTC.

The chain links TRBV3-1 to TRBJ2-7; D ambiguous. V lost 6 bases to trimming and J lost 5 bases, with 20 bases between them. In germline, CDR1 is LGHDT, CDR2 YNNKEL (reference sequence). The CDR3 is 15 amino acids. The CDR3 here is CASSRVGRVQDEQYF. As DNA, the CDR3 is TGTGCCAGCAGTCGAGTCGGACGAGTCCAGGACGAGCAGTACTTC.

This clonotype was detected only a few times. The genes are TRBV4-2 and TRBJ2-7; D is perhaps TRBD1 (6 bases). The CDR3 is 14 residues long. CDR1 and CDR2 (germline): LGHNA, YNFKEQ. V dropped 0 bases and J dropped 7 bases, with 13 bases sitting between them. CDR3 coding DNA: TGTGCCAGCAGCCAAGAATTGGACAGAGGGGAGCAGTACTTC. Its translation is CASSQELDRGEQYF.

The chain uses TRBV7-9 and TRBJ2-1, with D possibly matching TRBD1 (5 bases). The V end was cut by 2 bases, the J end by 6 bases, with 17 bases between. The germline CDR1 and CDR2 sequences are SEHNR and FQNEAQ (reference sequence). The CDR3 is 16 amino acids. The CDR3 is CASSLFESGSINEQFF. Here the CDR3 DNA reads TGTGCCAGCAGCTTATTTGAGTCAGGGTCCATCAATGAGCAGTTCTTC.

The rearrangement uses TRBV6-5 and TRBJ2-7; the match to TRBD2 covers 7 bases. The J segment lost 0 bases and the V segment lost 4 bases, leaving 12 bases of the junction unmatched. The CDR3 is 17 amino acids. From germline, CDR1 is MNHEY and CDR2 SVGAGI. CDR3 in DNA: TGTGCCAGCAGTTCCACCGGGACGGGAGGCCCCTCCTACGAGCAGTACTTC. This codes for CASSSTGTGGPSYEQYF.

This clonotype was seen once. The chain links TRBV20-1 to TRBJ2-7; D is uncertain. This CDR3 comprises 15 residues. V gave up 2 bases and J gave up 7 bases, with 21 bases separating them. CDR1 DFQATT and CDR2 SNEGSKA come from the germline V gene (reference sequence). CDR3 loop: CSARNGDDPFNEQYF. For the CDR3, the DNA is TGCAGTGCTAGAAATGGAGACGATCCCTTCAATGAGCAGTACTTC.

The chain combines TRBV6-1 with TRBJ1-5, with unresolved D. This CDR3 spans 13 amino acids. Per the germline V gene, CDR1 is MNHNS and CDR2 is SASEGT. Trimming stripped 8 bases from V and 4 bases from J, with 12 bases between. CDR3: CASEYSGNQPQHF. In DNA, the CDR3 is TGTGCCAGCGAGTATTCGGGGAATCAGCCCCAGCATTTT.

The V and J genes are TRBV7-9 and TRBJ2-7; TRBD2 is a possible D gene (5 bases). V was trimmed by 5 bases and J by 5 bases, leaving 13 bases between them. CDR3 length equals 13 residues. CDR1 SEHNR and CDR2 FQNEAQ come from the germline V gene (reference sequence). CDR3 nucleotide sequence: TGTGCCAGCAGCAATGCCTTCGGGGACGAGCAGTACTTC. Encoded protein: CASSNAFGDEQYF.

For this clonotype: A junction boundary mismatches the germline segment, possibly from a read error. V gene TRBV6-2 or TRBV6-3 combines with J gene TRBJ2-7, with TRBD1 identical over 9 bases. The CDR3 is made up of 13 amino acids. Looked up from germline, CDR1 is MNHEY and CDR2 is SVGEGT. CDR3 nucleotides: TGCGCCAGTTCCGGGACAGGGCGGTACGAGCAGTACTTC. It specifies CASSGTGRYEQYF.